This TCR beta chain was sequenced in a study of blood T cell repertoires in COVID-19. The germline gives CDR1 SSHAT, CDR2 FNYEAQ (reference sequence). V gave up 0 bases and J gave up 2 bases, with 14 bases separating them. This CDR3 is built from 17 residues. Libraries were prepared by immunoSEQ multiplex PCR; TCRdb keeps only in-frame clonotypes and omits some of them. The data show 300,000 to 350,000 clones, 90% to 95% seen once. The sample was PBMCs or T cells enriched from blood (not recorded which). The chain employs TRBV7-7 and TRBJ1-5; D is unresolved. This clonotype originated in a woman in her 30s who had been exposed to COVID-19. In DNA form, the CDR3 reads TGTGCCAGCAGCTTAGCAGACACGATAGTCGGCAATCAGCCCCAGCATTTT. Protein: CASSLADTIVGNQPQHF.